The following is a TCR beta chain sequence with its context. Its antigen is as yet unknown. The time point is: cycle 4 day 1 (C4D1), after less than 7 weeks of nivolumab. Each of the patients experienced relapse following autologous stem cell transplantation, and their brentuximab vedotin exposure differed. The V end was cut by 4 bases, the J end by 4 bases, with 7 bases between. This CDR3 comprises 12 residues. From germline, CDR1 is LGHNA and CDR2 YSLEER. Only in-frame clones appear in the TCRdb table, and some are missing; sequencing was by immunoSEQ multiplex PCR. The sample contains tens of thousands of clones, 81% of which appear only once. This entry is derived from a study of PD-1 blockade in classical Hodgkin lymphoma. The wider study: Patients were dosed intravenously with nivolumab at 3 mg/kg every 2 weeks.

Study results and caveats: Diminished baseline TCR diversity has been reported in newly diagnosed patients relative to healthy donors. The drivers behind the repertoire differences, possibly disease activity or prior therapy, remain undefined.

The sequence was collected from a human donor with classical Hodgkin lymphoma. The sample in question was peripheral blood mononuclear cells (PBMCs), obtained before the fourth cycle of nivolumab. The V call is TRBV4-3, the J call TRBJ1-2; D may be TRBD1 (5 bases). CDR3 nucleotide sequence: TGCGCCAGCAGCCGGGGGATCTATGGCTACACCTTC. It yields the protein CASSRGIYGYTF.